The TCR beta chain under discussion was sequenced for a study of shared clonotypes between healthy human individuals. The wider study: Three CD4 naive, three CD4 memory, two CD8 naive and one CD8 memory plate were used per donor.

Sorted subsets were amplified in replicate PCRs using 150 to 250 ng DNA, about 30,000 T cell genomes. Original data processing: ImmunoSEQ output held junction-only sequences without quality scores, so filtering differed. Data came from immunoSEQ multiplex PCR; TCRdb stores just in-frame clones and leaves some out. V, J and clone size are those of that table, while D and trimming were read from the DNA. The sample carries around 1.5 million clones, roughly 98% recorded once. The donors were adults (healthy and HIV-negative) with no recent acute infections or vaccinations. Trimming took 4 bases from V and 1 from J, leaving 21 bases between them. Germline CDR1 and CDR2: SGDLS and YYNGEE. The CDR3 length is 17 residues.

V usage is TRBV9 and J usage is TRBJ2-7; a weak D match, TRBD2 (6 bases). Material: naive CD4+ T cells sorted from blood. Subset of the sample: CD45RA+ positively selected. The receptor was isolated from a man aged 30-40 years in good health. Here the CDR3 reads CASSSRGSGTWSYEQYF. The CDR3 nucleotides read TGTGCCAGCAGCTCCCGGGGGAGCGGCACCTGGTCCTACGAGCAGTACTTC.